The subject of this entry is one T cell receptor beta chain. The data are from a study of OX40 agonist ivuxolimab in advanced cancers. Across the study: A mean age of roughly 60 years, range about 20 to 79, was recorded, and about 83% were male.

The CDR3 consists of 13 residues. V lost 0 bases and J lost 5, with 7 bases in between. The germline CDR1 and CDR2 sequences are ENHRY and SYGVKD. TCRdb keeps only in-frame clones here, not all; method: immunoSEQ multiplex PCR. The table lists 50,000 to 75,000 clones, roughly four fifths of them singletons. Sequences were derived from CD4+ or CD8+ T cells sorted from blood, sampled in a trial of the OX40 agonist ivuxolimab. The rearrangement uses TRBV10-3 and TRBJ1-1; D is ambiguous. This sequence originates from an adult with an advanced solid tumor such as melanoma, head and neck, liver or kidney cancer. The CDR3: CAISESGVTEAFF. The DNA for the CDR3 is TGTGCCATCAGTGAGTCGGGCGTAACTGAAGCTTTCTTT.